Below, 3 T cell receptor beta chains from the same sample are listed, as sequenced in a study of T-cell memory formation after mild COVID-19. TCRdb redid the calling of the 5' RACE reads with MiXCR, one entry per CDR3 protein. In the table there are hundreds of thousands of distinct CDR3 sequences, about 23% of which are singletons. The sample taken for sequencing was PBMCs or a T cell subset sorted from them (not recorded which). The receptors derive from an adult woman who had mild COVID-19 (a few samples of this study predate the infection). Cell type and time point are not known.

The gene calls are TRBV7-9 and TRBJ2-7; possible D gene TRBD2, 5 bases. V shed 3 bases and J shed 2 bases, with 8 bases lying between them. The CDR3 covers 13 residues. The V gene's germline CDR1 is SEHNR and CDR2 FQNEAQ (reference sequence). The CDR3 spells CASSLRETYEQYF. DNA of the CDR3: TGTGCCAGCAGCTTGAGGGAGACCTACGAGCAGTACTTC.

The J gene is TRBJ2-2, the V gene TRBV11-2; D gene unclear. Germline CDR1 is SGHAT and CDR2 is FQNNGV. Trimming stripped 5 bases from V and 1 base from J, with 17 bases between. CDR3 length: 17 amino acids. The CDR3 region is CASSRLGRKMNTGELFF. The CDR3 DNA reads TGTGCCAGCAGCCGGCTCGGCAGAAAAATGAACACCGGGGAGCTGTTTTTT. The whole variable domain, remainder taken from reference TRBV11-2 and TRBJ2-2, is EAGVAQSPRYKIIEKRQSVAFWCNPISGHATLYWYQQILGQGPKLLIQFQNNGVVDDSQLPKDRFSAERLKGVDSTLKIQPAKLEDSAVYLCASSRLGRKMNTGELFFGEGSRLTVL.

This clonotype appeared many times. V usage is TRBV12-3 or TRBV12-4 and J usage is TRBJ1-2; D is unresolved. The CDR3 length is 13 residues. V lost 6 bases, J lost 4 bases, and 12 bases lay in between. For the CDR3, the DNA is TGTGCCAGCAGCGAGGTTCTCGGCTATGGCTACACCTTC. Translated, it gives CASSEVLGYGYTF.